The 18 T cell receptor beta chains presented below share a single source sample, sequenced in a study of shared clonotypes between healthy human individuals. Sequenced by immunoSEQ multiplex PCR; TCRdb stores in-frame clones only, minus some. The top ten clones hold 0.3% to 0.4% of a sample with millions of clones, approximately 93% of them seen once. Sequenced sample: naive CD4+ T cells from PBMCs. Subset denoted: CD45RA+ positively selected. The receptors come from a man aged 18 to 30 in good health. Some clones in this sample may be carry-over from other donors' samples.

With regard to this clone: Relative to the germline gene, one junction end is altered; a read error may explain this. The chain links TRBV7-2 to TRBJ2-2, with TRBD1 matching over 9 bases. There are 17 residues in the CDR3. Looked up from germline, CDR1 is SGHTA and CDR2 is FQGNSA. The CDR3 is CASRLGGTGKATGELFF. The CDR3 DNA reads TGTGCCAGCAGATTAGGGGGGACAGGGAAGGCCACCGGGGAGCTGTTTTTT.

This rearrangement joins TRBV19 to TRBJ2-1, with a weak D call TRBD2 (6 bases). This CDR3 comprises 14 residues. The V end lost 4 bases, the J end lost 5 bases, and 12 bases lay between the germline ends. Germline V gene sequence: CDR1 LNHDA, CDR2 SQIVND (reference sequence). CDR3 sequence: CASSRISGHNEQFF. CDR3 DNA: TGTGCCAGTAGTAGGATTAGCGGCCACAATGAGCAGTTCTTC.

The chain combines TRBV4-2 with TRBJ2-3; tentative D call: TRBD2 (5 bases). Germline lookup yields CDR1 LGHNA and CDR2 YNFKEQ. V was pared by 2 bases and J by 3 bases, with 12 bases between. The CDR3 runs to 15 residues. CDR3 nucleotide sequence: TGTGCCAGCAGCCAAAGGCTGCCGGGGACAGATACGCAGTATTTT. Protein: CASSQRLPGTDTQYF.

A word on this clone: This may come from a read error, since a much larger clone is one base off. V and J are TRBV7-8 and TRBJ2-5; D unresolved. V lost 0 bases to trimming and J lost 4 bases, with 0 bases between them. The germline gives CDR1 SGHVS, CDR2 FQNEAQ. The CDR3 has 11 residues. CDR3 nucleotide sequence: TGTGCCAGCAGCTTAGCAGAGACCCAGTACTTC. Its protein product is CASSLAETQYF.

This chain connects TRBV30 to TRBJ2-1; 8 bases agree with TRBD2. Germline CDR1 and CDR2: GTSNPN and SVGIG (reference sequence). Trimming took 2 bases from V and 7 from J; bases not matched to a gene: 13. The CDR3 has 16 residues. CDR3 sequence reads: CAWSISPGGGWNEQFF. The CDR3 DNA reads TGTGCCTGGAGTATTTCACCGGGAGGGGGTTGGAATGAGCAGTTCTTC.

The chain couples TRBV28 to TRBJ1-2; D gene uncertain. This CDR3 is 15 amino acids long. The V gene lost 3 bases and the J gene lost 3 bases, with 14 bases spanning the gap. Germline lookup yields CDR1 MDHEN and CDR2 SYDVKM. CDR3 residues: CASSLYVGLDYGYTF. The CDR3 DNA sequence: TGTGCCAGCAGTTTGTATGTAGGGCTAGACTATGGCTACACCTTC.

The V gene is TRBV5-4, the J gene TRBJ2-1, with 9 bases lining up with TRBD2. The CDR3 is made up of 16 amino acids. The J segment lost 5 bases and the V segment lost 7 bases, leaving 13 bases of the junction unmatched. CDR1 is SGHNT and CDR2 is YYREEE in the germline V gene (reference sequence). This chain's CDR3 is CASEPYLAGLDNEQFF. As DNA, the CDR3 is TGTGCCAGCGAACCCTATCTAGCGGGACTCGACAATGAGCAGTTCTTC.

This clone was observed once. The rearrangement joins TRBV15 to TRBJ2-5, with 8 bases aligning to TRBD2. V lost 1 base and J lost 5; bases outside the gene matches: 6. The length of the CDR3 is 15 residues. Germline assignment: CDR1 LNHNV and CDR2 YYDKDF (reference sequence). CDR3 DNA sequence: TGTGCCACCAGCAGAGCGGGAGGGGATTTTGAGACCCAGTACTTC. This translates into CATSRAGGDFETQYF.

The chain links TRBV19 to TRBJ2-3; 8 bases are a match to TRBD1. V shed 4 bases and J 4 bases; nucleotides not matched to a gene: 7. The CDR3 sequence is 15 residues long. CDR1 and CDR2 from the germline V gene are LNHDA and SQIVND (reference sequence). CDR3 in amino acids: CASSKRQGRADTQYF. The CDR3 nucleotides read TGTGCCAGTAGTAAGCGACAGGGGCGCGCAGATACGCAGTATTTT.

CDR3 region: CASSATGMGEAFF. CDR3 DNA sequence: TGTGCCAGCAGCGCTACAGGGATGGGTGAAGCTTTCTTT. This rearrangement joins TRBV9 to TRBJ1-1; TRBD1 is a possible D gene (6 bases). V lost 3 bases, J lost 7 bases, and 13 bases lay in between. This CDR3 has 13 residues. The germline V gene has CDR1 SGDLS and CDR2 YYNGEE.

This chain links TRBV9 with TRBJ2-1; possible D gene TRBD2, 6 bases. Deletions cut 4 bases from V and 0 bases from J, with 17 bases between. The CDR3 has 17 residues. Germline lookup yields CDR1 SGDLS and CDR2 YYNGEE. CDR3 residues: CASSHSSGRNSYNEQFF. The CDR3 DNA sequence: TGTGCCAGCAGCCATTCGTCGGGGAGGAACTCCTACAATGAGCAGTTCTTC.

The J gene is TRBJ1-1, the V gene TRBV28; TRBD1 is a possible D gene (5 bases). The V and J ends lost 6 bases and 6 bases respectively, with 17 bases between them. The CDR3 extends over 14 amino acids. Germline V gene data show CDR1 as MDHEN and CDR2 as SYDVKM. In nucleotides, the CDR3 is TGTGCCAGCAGGACGGGGGGGTTTTCGGCTGAAGCTTTCTTT. This codes for CASRTGGFSAEAFF.

In regard to this clone: This may arise from a read error, as a much more abundant clone is one base away. The chain is built from TRBV6-4 and TRBJ1-1, with 7 bases lining up with TRBD1. V shed 5 bases and J 1 base; nucleotides not matched to a gene: 1. Per germline, CDR1 MRHNA and CDR2 SNTAGT. This CDR3 is 13 amino acids long. The CDR3 loop reads CASSRQGNTEAFF. The CDR3 nucleotides are TGTGCCAGCAGTCGACAGGGGAACACTGAAGCTTTCTTT.

This clone was seen a few times. This rearrangement joins TRBV15 to TRBJ2-3; the D gene is possibly TRBD2 (6 bases). With 3 bases removed from V and 0 bases from J, the gap between germline ends came to 7 bases. CDR3 length: 14 residues. Germline V gene lookup returns CDR1 LNHNV and CDR2 YYDKDF (reference sequence). The CDR3 loop reads CATSRSGSTDTQYF. In DNA, the CDR3 is TGTGCCACCAGCAGGAGCGGGAGCACAGATACGCAGTATTTT.

This clone occurred a few times. The V and J genes are TRBV5-1 and TRBJ1-2; the D gene is possibly TRBD1 (6 bases). V was trimmed by 0 bases and J by 5 bases, leaving 23 bases between them. Germline CDR1 and CDR2: SGHRS and YFSETQ. CDR3 length: 18 amino acids. The CDR3 loop is CASSLANFRQATGYGYTF. The CDR3 DNA reads TGCGCCAGCAGCTTGGCTAACTTCAGACAGGCCACGGGGTATGGCTACACCTTC. Full variable domain (outside the CDR3, taken from reference TRBV5-1 and TRBJ1-2): KAGVTQTPRYLIKTRGQQVTLSCSPISGHRSVSWYQQTPGQGLQFLFEYFSETQRNKGNFPGRFSGRQFSNSRSEMNVSTLELGDSALYLCASSLANFRQATGYGYTFGSGTRLTVV.

The DNA for the CDR3 is TGTGCCAGCAGCCTCCGACAAAACTACGAGCAGTACTTC. As protein: CASSLRQNYEQYF. This sequence joins TRBV7-6 and TRBJ2-7; D gene ambiguous. This CDR3 contains 13 residues. Germline assignment: CDR1 SGHVS and CDR2 FNYEAQ. Trimming pared 5 bases from V and 3 bases from J, leaving 11 bases between.

The genes are TRBV19 and TRBJ1-4; tentatively, D is TRBD1 (5 bases). The CDR3 extends over 11 amino acids. The germline V gene encodes CDR1 LNHDA and CDR2 SQIVND (reference sequence). Trimming pared 5 bases from V and 14 bases from J, leaving 12 bases between. Here the CDR3 reads CASSWDLGLFF. CDR3 bases: TGTGCCAGTAGTTGGGACCTGGGGCTGTTTTTT. The full variable domain, in which reference TRBV19 and TRBJ1-4 provide the parts outside the CDR3, is DGGITQSPKYLFRKEGQNVTLSCEQNLNHDAMYWYRQDPGQGLRLIYYSQIVNDFQKGDIAEGYSVSREKKESFPLTVTSAQKNPTAFYLCASSWDLGLFFGSGTQLSVL.

V is TRBV6-8 and J is TRBJ1-4, with unresolved D. The CDR3 sequence is 16 residues long. V shed 0 bases and J shed 2 bases, with 10 bases lying between them. Germline CDR1 and CDR2: MNHGY and SAAAGT. The CDR3 DNA follows: TGTGCCAGCAGTTACTCGGGGTTGCCGACTAATGAAAAACTGTTTTTT. It translates to CASSYSGLPTNEKLFF.